This TCR beta chain is drawn from a study of CD8+ T cells in alopecia areata. Looked up from germline, CDR1 is GTSNPN and CDR2 is SVGIG (reference sequence). Trimming removed 0 bases from V and 2 bases from J, with 7 bases in between. The CDR3 totals 13 residues. Following extraction, RNA underwent reverse transcription to cDNA, which served as the sequencing template. The table came from immunoSEQ multiplex PCR; TCRdb's copy has only in-frame clones and leaves some out. The repertoire includes some 150,000 clones, 45% to 55% of them detected once, and roughly 19% sits in the top ten. Points on this clone: Other DNA sequences from this sample encode an identical CDR3 as well.

This receptor was taken from a human donor with alopecia areata. The specimen was CD8+ T cells sorted from blood, collected at week 0. This sequence joins TRBV30 and TRBJ1-1; D perhaps matches TRBD1 (5 bases). CDR3: CAWSVQGNTEAFF. The CDR3, as DNA: TGTGCCTGGAGTGTGCAGGGAAACACTGAAGCTTTCTTT. Full variable domain (outside the CDR3, taken from reference TRBV30 and TRBJ1-1): SQTIHQWPATLVQPVGSPLSLECTVEGTSNPNLYWYRQAAGRGLQLLFYSVGIGQISSEVPQNLSASRPQDRQFILSSKKLLLSDSGFYLCAWSVQGNTEAFFGQGTRLTVV.